This T cell receptor beta chain came from a study of shared clonotypes between healthy human individuals. Here immunoSEQ multiplex PCR was the method, and the copy in TCRdb shows in-frame clones only, minus some. This table holds 2.3 million or so clones, approximately 93% found once. The CDR3 loop spans 16 amino acids. Germline V gene lookup returns CDR1 SGHRS and CDR2 YFSETQ. Unmatched junction bases numbered 8, after V lost 3 bases and J lost 2 bases. This chain links TRBV5-1 with TRBJ2-3; TRBD2 matches at 8 bases. Input material: naive CD4+ T cells from PBMCs. Subset noted: CD45RA+ positively selected. The sequence derives from a man aged 18 to 30 in good health. Some clones in this sample may be carry-over from other donors' samples. CDR3 DNA: TGCGCCAGCAGCTCTGACCCGGGACTAGTCACAGATACGCAGTATTTT. Amino acid sequence: CASSSDPGLVTDTQYF.